This TCR beta chain was recorded in a study of blood T cell repertoires in COVID-19. For the study at large: Sites across the United States, Italy and Spain contributed samples from acute and convalescent COVID-19. PBMCs, B-cell-depleted T cells, or T cells provided the cDNA or gDNA that made up the material.

In the source study's methods: Estimation of nucleated cell counts relied on the amplification of reference gene primers. TCRdb's copy holds only in-frame clones and misses some; the assay was immunoSEQ multiplex PCR. V and J calls and clone size are given by that table; D and trimming were obtained from the DNA. The sample lists 100,000 to 140,000 clones, 80% to 90% occurring once. CDR1 is SGHRS and CDR2 is YFSETQ in the germline V gene. V dropped 0 bases and J dropped 0; count of bases not matched to a gene: 3. This CDR3 contains 16 residues. What was sequenced was peripheral blood. This clonotype originated in a man between 35 and 55 years old with active or convalescent COVID-19. The chain combines TRBV5-1 with TRBJ2-3; TRBD2 aligns across 8 bases. As DNA, the CDR3 is TGCGCCAGCAGCTTGGAGGTAGCGGGAAGCACAGATACGCAGTATTTT. Its protein is CASSLEVAGSTDTQYF.